This T cell receptor (beta chain) was recovered during a study of cytomegalovirus exposure and HLA in healthy donors. CDR3 length: 14 amino acids. With 5 bases removed from V and 7 bases from J, the gap between germline ends came to 14 bases. Per germline, CDR1 MNHEY and CDR2 SVGAGI. A remark on this clone: No antigen is known for it.

General observations from the study: Sequencing probably produced one cluster of sequence variants that were highly shared. What a later analysis reportedly showed was that an Asian-associated ancestry cluster had fewer N-insertions than the approximately 670-donor mean.

In the PCR, 60 Vbeta and 13 Jbeta primers were used. Authors' processing steps: Later, some 75 million unique TCR beta chains were counted in an analysis, and approximately 10 million of them were shared. TCRdb's table, derived via immunoSEQ multiplex PCR, lists solely in-frame clones and lacks some. Clone size and V and J calls were adopted from that table, with D and trimming inferred from the DNA. The table lists 75,000 to 80,000 clones, about four fifths of them singletons. This clonotype was sampled from a woman aged 40 to 55 in good health and CMV-seropositive. The chain is built from TRBV6-5 and TRBJ1-4; maybe TRBD1 (5 bases). Sequencing was done on a sample of PBMCs. The CDR3 is CASSGGGEVEKLFF. DNA of the CDR3: TGTGCCAGCAGTGGAGGAGGGGAAGTTGAAAAACTGTTTTTT.